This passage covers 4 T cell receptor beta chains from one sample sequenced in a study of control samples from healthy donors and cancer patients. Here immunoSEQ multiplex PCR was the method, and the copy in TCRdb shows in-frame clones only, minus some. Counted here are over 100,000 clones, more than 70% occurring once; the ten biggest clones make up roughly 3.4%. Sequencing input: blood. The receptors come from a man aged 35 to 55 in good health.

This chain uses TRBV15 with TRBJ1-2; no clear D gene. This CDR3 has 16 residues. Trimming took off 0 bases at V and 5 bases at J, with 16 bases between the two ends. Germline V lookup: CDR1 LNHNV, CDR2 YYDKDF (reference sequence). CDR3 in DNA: TGTGCCACCAGCAGAGATAGAGGGAGGCAGGCTTATGGCTACACCTTC. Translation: CATSRDRGRQAYGYTF.

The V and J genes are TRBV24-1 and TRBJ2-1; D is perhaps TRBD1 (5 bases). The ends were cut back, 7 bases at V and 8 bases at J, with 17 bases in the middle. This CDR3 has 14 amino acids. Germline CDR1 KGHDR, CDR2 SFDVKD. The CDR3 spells CATSPWQGGHEQFF. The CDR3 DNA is TGTGCCACCAGCCCGTGGCAGGGTGGGCATGAGCAGTTCTTC.

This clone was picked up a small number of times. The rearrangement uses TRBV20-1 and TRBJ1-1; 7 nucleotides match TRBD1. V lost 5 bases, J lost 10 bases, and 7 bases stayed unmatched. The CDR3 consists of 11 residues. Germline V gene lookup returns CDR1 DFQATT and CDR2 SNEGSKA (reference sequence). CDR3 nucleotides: TGCAGTGCTTCGACAGGGCTGGGAGCTTTCTTT. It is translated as CSASTGLGAFF.

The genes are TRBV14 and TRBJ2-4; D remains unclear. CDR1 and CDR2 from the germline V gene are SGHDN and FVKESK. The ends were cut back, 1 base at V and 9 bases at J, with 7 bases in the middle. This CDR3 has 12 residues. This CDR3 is CASSQARGIQYF. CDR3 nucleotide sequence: TGTGCCAGCAGCCAAGCTCGAGGCATTCAGTACTTC.